The next 8 T cell receptor beta chains were all read from a single sample in a study of regulatory T cells in long-lasting Graves disease. To make TCR beta libraries, researchers used iRepertoire HTBI primers and Arm-PCR of CDR3 regions. MiXCR, run by TCRdb on the multiplex PCR reads, gives a single entry per CDR3 protein. The sample records around 500,000 distinct CDR3 sequences, roughly 20% being singletons. The time point is: persistent/refractory GD, antithyroid drugs over 5 years with positive TRAb. Following extraction of RNA from PBMCs, that RNA was used to make the TCR library. Sequenced material: peripheral blood mononuclear cells (PBMCs), taken when the disease was refractory, from a patient treated with antithyroid drugs. The receptor source for this set is a female donor with Graves disease.

There are many counts of this clonotype. This rearrangement joins TRBV7-8 to TRBJ2-6, with D possibly TRBD1 on 5 matching bases. Trimming pared 5 bases from V and 0 bases from J, leaving 11 bases between. The germline V gene has CDR1 SGHVS and CDR2 FQNEAQ. The CDR3 is 16 residues long. In DNA form, the CDR3 reads TGTGCCAGCAGCCCCTATGGGGCCTCTGGGGCCAACGTCCTGACTTTC. It specifies CASSPYGASGANVLTF.

The gene calls are TRBV5-1 and TRBJ1-2; D perhaps matches TRBD1 (5 bases). Germline assignment: CDR1 SGHRS and CDR2 YFSETQ. The CDR3 has 18 amino acids. Trimming cost V 4 bases and J 7 bases, with 29 bases left between them. CDR3 nucleotide sequence: TGCGCCAGCAGCACCATGACAGTCCCGGCGGGTTTTCTAACTGGCTACACCTTC. Translating gives CASSTMTVPAGFLTGYTF.

This clonotype has only a few counts. The gene calls are TRBV6-1 and TRBJ2-7; 9 bases align to TRBD2. CDR3 length: 17 residues. Germline V gives CDR1 MNHNS, CDR2 SASEGT. The V gene end was trimmed by 7 bases and the J gene end by 0 bases; junction bases not matched to a gene: 13. CDR3 DNA: TGTGCCAGCATTCCAACCGCCTTAGCGGGAGACTCCTACGAGCAGTACTTC. Protein product: CASIPTALAGDSYEQYF.

This clonotype was seen only a few times. The chain uses TRBV5-1 and TRBJ2-7, with 7 nucleotides matching TRBD1. Trimming cost V 4 bases and J 5 bases; bases outside gene matches: 6. The CDR3 covers 13 residues. Per germline, CDR1 SGHRS and CDR2 YFSETQ. This CDR3 reads CASSTATGNEQYF. In nucleotides, the CDR3 is TGCGCCAGCAGCACCGCGACAGGGAACGAGCAGTACTTC. Supplemented by reference TRBV5-1 and TRBJ2-7, the full variable domain reads KAGVTQTPRYLIKTRGQQVTLSCSPISGHRSVSWYQQTPGQGLQFLFEYFSETQRNKGNFPGRFSGRQFSNSRSEMNVSTLELGDSALYLCASSTATGNEQYFGPGTRLTVT.

The chain employs TRBV6-2 or TRBV6-3 and TRBJ2-3, with a tentative D call TRBD2 (6 bases). Trimming left V 6 bases short and J 2 bases short, with 18 bases between. This CDR3 is built from 16 residues. The germline V gene encodes CDR1 MNHEY and CDR2 SVGEGT. CDR3 residues: CASSLWKRAYTDTQYF. DNA of the CDR3: TGTGCCAGCAGCCTCTGGAAGCGGGCGTACACAGATACGCAGTATTTT.

This clonotype was picked up many times. The gene calls are TRBV7-9 and TRBJ1-1, with D tentatively TRBD1 (5 bases). The length of the CDR3 is 15 residues. The germline V and J ends were trimmed by 1 base and 4 bases, with 13 bases remaining between them. The germline V gene has CDR1 SEHNR and CDR2 FQNEAQ (reference sequence). The CDR3 DNA follows: TGTGCCAGCAGCTTAGAGCCGGGAGGGGCCACTGAAGCTTTCTTT. This translates into CASSLEPGGATEAFF.

Remarks on this clonotype: This sequence may be a read error, since a much larger clone differs from it by one base. The chain employs TRBV7-2 and TRBJ2-7; D may correspond to TRBD1 or TRBD2 (6 bases each). The length of the CDR3 is 15 residues. CDR1 and CDR2 from the germline V gene are SGHTA and FQGNSA. The CDR3 sequence is CASTPRGRAAYGQYF. The CDR3 region has the DNA TGTGCCAGCACCCCTCGGGGGCGGGCCGCCTACGGGCAGTACTTC.

As concerns this clonotype: A much larger clonotype is one base distant, so this may be a read error. CDR3 DNA sequence: TGTGCCAGCAGTTTTCCCTCACGGATCTCGGAAAATCGCTACACCTTC. Protein product: CASSFPSRISENRYTF. V is TRBV27 and J is TRBJ1-2; D is uncertain. Trimming stripped 3 bases from V and 9 bases from J, with 23 bases between. The CDR3 contains 16 residues. Germline-derived CDR1 and CDR2 are MNHEY and SMNVEV (reference sequence).